A single sample gave rise to the 17 T cell receptor beta chains below, sequenced in a study of regulatory T cells in long-lasting Graves disease. The time point was: persistent/refractory GD, antithyroid drugs over 5 years with positive TRAb. With RNA extracted from PBMCs as input, the TCR library was made. For TCR beta, libraries came from iRepertoire HTBI primers and Arm-PCR of CDR3 regions. A single record per CDR3 protein comes from TCRdb applying MiXCR to the multiplex PCR reads. The top ten clones hold under 35% of a sample with 350,000 to 450,000 distinct CDR3 sequences, approximately 23% of them seen once. The sequenced sample was peripheral blood mononuclear cells (PBMCs), obtained when the disease was refractory, from a patient treated with antithyroid drugs. The receptors originated from a middle-aged woman with Graves disease.

CDR3 in amino acids: CASSQLASGGNEQFF. The CDR3, as DNA: TGTGCCAGCAGCCAATTGGCTAGCGGGGGCAATGAGCAGTTCTTC. The rearrangement uses TRBV16 and TRBJ2-1; 10 nucleotides align to TRBD2. Trimming removed 1 base from V and 6 bases from J; junction bases left unmatched: 3. CDR1 and CDR2 from the germline V gene are KGHSY and FQNENV. The length of the CDR3 is 15 residues.

In regard to this clonotype: This could be a read error, since a much larger clone is one nucleotide away. No conserved phenylalanine or tryptophan is present at the end of the CDR3, so a read error is the likely explanation. The genes are TRBV28 and TRBJ1-2; TRBD1 is a possible D gene (5 bases). The germline V gene encodes CDR1 MDHEN and CDR2 SYDVKM. The CDR3 is 16 amino acids. Trimming removed 2 bases from V and 3 bases from J, with 16 bases in between. CDR3 amino acids: CASSLNRWGPYYGYTL. The CDR3 region has the DNA TGTGCCAGCAGTTTAAATAGGTGGGGCCCTTACTATGGCTACACCCTC.

The CDR3 is CASSVVLQNTEAFF. CDR3 DNA: TGTGCCAGCAGCGTAGTCCTTCAGAACACTGAAGCTTTCTTT. The chain employs TRBV9 and TRBJ1-1; D is unresolved. Germline loops: CDR1 SGDLS, CDR2 YYNGEE. The CDR3 has 14 amino acids. The germline V and J ends were trimmed by 0 bases and 1 base, with 7 bases remaining between them.

This clonotype was observed at least ten times. CDR3 bases: TGTGCCAGCACCCTACTGACAGCGAACACTGAAGCTTTCTTT. Translating it yields CASTLLTANTEAFF. The genes are TRBV2 and TRBJ1-1; D is perhaps TRBD1 (5 bases). Looked up from germline, CDR1 is SNHLY and CDR2 is FYNNEI. Trimming stripped 7 bases from V and 1 base from J, with 13 bases between. The CDR3 runs 14 residues. The full variable domain, with the rest looked up from reference TRBV2 and TRBJ1-1, is EPEVTQTPSHQVTQMGQEVILRCVPISNHLYFYWYRQILGQKVEFLVSFYNNEISEKSEIFDDQFSVERPDGSNFTLKIRSTKLEDSAMYFCASTLLTANTEAFFGQGTRLTVV.

This clonotype appeared many times. This chain connects TRBV29-1 to TRBJ1-1; D may be TRBD1 (6 bases). Germline values: CDR1 SQVTM, CDR2 ANQGSEA. The length of the CDR3 is 13 residues. Between the trimmed V and J ends, which lost 4 bases and 6 bases, there was a span of 15 bases. CDR3 in amino acids: CSVGRTEGAEAFF. The CDR3 region has the DNA TGCAGCGTTGGAAGGACAGAGGGGGCTGAAGCTTTCTTT.

At least ten counts were recorded for this clonotype. The V gene is TRBV28, the J gene TRBJ2-7, with D perhaps TRBD1 or TRBD2 (5 bases each). CDR1 is MDHEN and CDR2 is SYDVKM in the germline V gene. Trimming cost V 2 bases and J 2 bases, with 7 bases left between them. This CDR3 region has 13 residues. The CDR3 region is CASSLTGPYEQYF. The CDR3 DNA reads TGTGCCAGCAGTTTAACGGGGCCCTACGAGCAGTACTTC.

This clonotype was counted many times. The chain links TRBV12-3 or TRBV12-4 to TRBJ2-5, with 14 bases identical to TRBD2. CDR3 size: 16 residues. J lost 1 base, V lost 5 bases, and 3 bases had no gene match. The CDR3 reads CASSGGLAGVQETQYF. In nucleotides, the CDR3 is TGTGCCAGCAGTGGGGGACTAGCGGGAGTCCAAGAGACCCAGTACTTC.

Notes on this clonotype: A read error may explain this, as a much larger clone is one base away. V usage is TRBV28 and J usage is TRBJ2-2, with a weak D call TRBD2 (5 bases). Germline V gene lookup returns CDR1 MDHEN and CDR2 SYDVKM. The CDR3 length is 14 residues. CDR3 protein: CASSPRPNTGELLF. CDR3 coding DNA: TGTGCCAGCAGCCCCCGGCCGAACACCGGGGAGCTGCTTTTT. Filled out from reference TRBV28 and TRBJ2-2, the complete variable domain reads DVKVTQSSRYLVKRTGEKVFLECVQDMDHENMFWYRQDPGLGLRLIYFSYDVKMKEKGDIPEGYSVSREKKERFSLILESASTNQTSMYLCASSPRPNTGELLFGEGSRLTVL.

This clonotype was observed a handful of times. The rearrangement uses TRBV20-1 and TRBJ2-7; TRBD2 matches at 8 bases. The trim removed 3 bases at V and 6 bases at J, leaving 10 bases unmatched. Germline values: CDR1 DFQATT, CDR2 SNEGSKA (reference sequence). This CDR3 contains 14 residues. The CDR3 sequence is CSARGLAGLAEQYF. The CDR3 region has the DNA TGCAGTGCTAGGGGCTTAGCGGGATTGGCCGAGCAGTACTTC.

This rearrangement joins TRBV6-5 to TRBJ2-2; a possible D gene is TRBD2 (5 bases). Trimming cost V 3 bases and J 5 bases, with 16 bases left between them. Germline-derived CDR1 and CDR2 are MNHEY and SVGAGI. This CDR3 is built from 16 residues. CDR3 region: CASSYLLVPRTGELFF. CDR3 coding DNA: TGTGCCAGCAGTTATTTACTAGTTCCGAGGACCGGGGAGCTGTTTTTT.

V and J are TRBV19 and TRBJ1-5; D is possibly TRBD1 (5 bases). The germline V gene encodes CDR1 LNHDA and CDR2 SQIVND (reference sequence). The CDR3 loop spans 15 amino acids. V lost 9 bases and J lost 4, with 19 bases in between. CDR3 DNA sequence: TGTGCCAGCTGGACTCGGGGCTTCTCTAATCAGCCCCAGCATTTT. This codes for CASWTRGFSNQPQHF.

This clonotype was counted many times. This sequence joins TRBV9 and TRBJ2-7; 11 positions agree with TRBD2. Germline CDR1 and CDR2: SGDLS and YYNGEE. With V trimmed by 4 bases and J by 1 base, 4 bases remained unmatched. CDR3 size: 15 residues. CDR3: CASSPGLAGSYEQYF. DNA of the CDR3: TGTGCCAGCAGCCCCGGACTAGCGGGTTCCTACGAGCAGTACTTC.

This clonotype occurred many times. The rearrangement joins TRBV6-1 to TRBJ2-7; TRBD1 might be the D (6 bases). Germline CDR1 reads MNHNS; CDR2 reads SASEGT. The CDR3 is 14 amino acids. Trimming removed 8 bases from V and 0 bases from J, with 14 bases in between. CDR3 bases: TGTGCCAGCTCGAGGGAAGGGGGCTCCTACGAGCAGTACTTC. Its protein is CASSREGGSYEQYF.

This clonotype appeared many times. The chain employs TRBV28 and TRBJ1-5, with TRBD1 matching over 8 bases. The CDR3 loop spans 16 amino acids. Germline V gene sequence: CDR1 MDHEN, CDR2 SYDVKM. The V gene end was trimmed by 2 bases and the J gene end by 3 bases; junction bases not matched to a gene: 6. The CDR3 loop is CASSLLGQALNQPQHF. CDR3 nucleotide sequence: TGTGCCAGCAGTTTACTGGGACAGGCCCTCAATCAGCCCCAGCATTTT.

At least ten counts were recorded for this clonotype. The chain is built from TRBV29-1 and TRBJ1-1; 9 bases match TRBD1. With 7 bases clipped from V and 4 bases from J, the junction kept 4 bases outside the gene matches. The CDR3 is 12 residues long. Germline CDR1 and CDR2: SQVTM and ANQGSEA. CDR3 protein: CSATTGGTEAFF. As DNA, the CDR3 is TGCAGCGCGACGACAGGGGGCACTGAAGCTTTCTTT.

This clonotype was detected many times. The chain couples TRBV7-9 to TRBJ2-7; D is undetermined. This CDR3 is 12 amino acids long. Trimming stripped 5 bases from V and 5 bases from J, with 10 bases between. Germline V gene sequence: CDR1 SEHNR, CDR2 FQNEAQ (reference sequence). In DNA, the CDR3 is TGTGCCAGCAGCCTTCGAAACCACGAGCAGTACTTC. Amino acid sequence: CASSLRNHEQYF.

V usage is TRBV19 and J usage is TRBJ2-3; no firm D call. This CDR3 comprises 13 residues. Germline loops: CDR1 LNHDA, CDR2 SQIVND (reference sequence). V was cut by 4 bases and J by 1 base, with 6 bases left in between. The CDR3 region has the DNA TGTGCCAGTAGTACTACCCGCACAGATACGCAGTATTTT. Residues: CASSTTRTDTQYF.